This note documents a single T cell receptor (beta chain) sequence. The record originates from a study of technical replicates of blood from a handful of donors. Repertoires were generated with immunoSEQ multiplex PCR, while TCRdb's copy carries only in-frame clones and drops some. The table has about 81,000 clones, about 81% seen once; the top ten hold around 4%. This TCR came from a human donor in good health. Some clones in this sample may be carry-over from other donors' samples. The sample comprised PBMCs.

The CDR3 region has the DNA TGTGCCAGCAGCTTTCAGCGGTGGGCGGTCTACGAGCAGTACTTC. Translating gives CASSFQRWAVYEQYF. J is TRBJ2-7 and V is TRBV12-1; the table gives TRBD2 as D, unverified against the DNA. TRBV12-1 represents a pseudogene. This CDR3 is 15 amino acids long.